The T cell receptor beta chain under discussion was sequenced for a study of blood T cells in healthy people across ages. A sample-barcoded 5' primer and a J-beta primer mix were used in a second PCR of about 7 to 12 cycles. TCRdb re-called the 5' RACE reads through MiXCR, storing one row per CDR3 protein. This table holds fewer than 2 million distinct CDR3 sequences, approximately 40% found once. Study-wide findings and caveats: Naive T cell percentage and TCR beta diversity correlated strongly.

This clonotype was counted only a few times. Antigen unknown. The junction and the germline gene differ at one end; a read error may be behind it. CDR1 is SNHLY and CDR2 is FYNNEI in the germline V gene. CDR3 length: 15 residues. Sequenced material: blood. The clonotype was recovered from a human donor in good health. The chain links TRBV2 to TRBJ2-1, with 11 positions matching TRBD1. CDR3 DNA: TGTACCAGCCAAGGACAGGGGGCTATCGGCAATGAGCAGTTCTTC. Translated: CTSQGQGAIGNEQFF.